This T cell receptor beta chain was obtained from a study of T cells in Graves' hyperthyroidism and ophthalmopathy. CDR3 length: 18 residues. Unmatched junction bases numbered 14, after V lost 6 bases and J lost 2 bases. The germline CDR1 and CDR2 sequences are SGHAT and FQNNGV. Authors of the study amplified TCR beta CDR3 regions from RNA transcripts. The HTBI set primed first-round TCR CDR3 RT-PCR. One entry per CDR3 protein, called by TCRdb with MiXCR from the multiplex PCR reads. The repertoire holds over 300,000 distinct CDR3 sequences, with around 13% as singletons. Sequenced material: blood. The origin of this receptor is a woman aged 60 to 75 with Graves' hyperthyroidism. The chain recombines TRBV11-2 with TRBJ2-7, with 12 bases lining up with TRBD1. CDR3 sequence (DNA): TGTGCCAGCAGTGCAGGGACAGGGGGCAACGGGTGGACCTACGAGCAGTACTTC. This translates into CASSAGTGGNGWTYEQYF.